This T cell receptor (beta chain) is from a study of tumor-infiltrating lymphocytes in primary liver carcinoma. Whole-study findings and limits: Pairs of tumor regions overlapped more than tumor-adjacent and tumor-blood pairs did. Compared with blood, tumor repertoires held significantly more in their top 250 clones.

Germline CDR1 is SQVTM and CDR2 is ANQGSEA. The CDR3 is 15 amino acids. J lost 4 bases, V lost 1 base, and 7 bases had no gene match. The investigators made TCR beta cDNA from approximately 0.5 ug total RNA, using a constant-region primer. Libraries for TCR beta were built through three nested multiplex PCR rounds, which together made up a slightly modified ARM-PCR procedure. Investigators reported that the first two PCR rounds, at approximately 11 cycles each, used TRBV1-TRBV30 forward primers with a C-beta reverse primer. TCRdb itself ran the multiplex PCR reads through MiXCR, one entry per CDR3 protein. This sample carries 320,000 or so distinct CDR3 sequences, 65% of them seen once, and the ten largest clones take around 9.5%. This clonotype turned up a few times. The antigen remains undetermined. Alongside blood RNA obtained from unsorted whole blood, germline DNA was also extracted.

The source of this sequence is a man in his forties or fifties with primary liver carcinoma and hepatitis B virus infection. This rearrangement joins TRBV29-1 to TRBJ2-1; 7 bases map to TRBD2. Sequenced input: peripheral blood. The CDR3 is CSVEAAGAAYNEQFF. The CDR3 coding sequence is TGCAGCGTTGAAGCGGCGGGAGCGGCTTACAATGAGCAGTTCTTC.